This note documents a single T cell receptor (beta chain) sequence. This clonotype was seen only a few times. No antigen is known for it. No base qualities exist here, and no much larger clone lies one base off it. The data were taken from a study of T cells in Graves' hyperthyroidism and ophthalmopathy (dated by TCRdb to between 2019 and 2020). Regarding the research as a whole: To identify TCR V-J signatures that set the groups apart, the researchers used a discovery cohort of about a hundred patients, made up of 40 to 45 with Graves' ophthalmopathy and 57 with stable Graves' hyperthyroidism. In roughly six Graves' hyperthyroidism patients, the study also compared T-cell repertoires from thyroid tissue with T-cell repertoires from blood. The paper reports TCR Vbeta CDR3 sequencing of more than 120 peripheral blood samples: approximately 41 ophthalmopathy, roughly 80 hyperthyroidism and around 17 progressor patients. For training and testing, the 80 to 100 patients in the discovery cohort were randomly divided in a 7:3 ratio. Whether ophthalmopathy could be predicted prospectively was tested in an independent validation cohort made up of about 18 hyperthyroidism patients plus 17 patients who later progressed to ophthalmopathy. Following sampling, methimazole starting at 30 mg daily was given to hyperthyroidism patients, and high-dose intravenous methylprednisolone was given to ophthalmopathy patients. Here is what the overall study found, with its caveats: In validation, the model predicted progression to ophthalmopathy with around 71% sensitivity and 72% to 85% specificity, a median of about 6 months before onset. Most expanded thyroid clonotypes (frequency above 0.001) were also detected in blood, a finding suggesting that blood repertoires may reflect thyroid immune responses. No statistical method was used to fix the sample size in advance, and group allocation was not hidden from the investigators. Ophthalmopathy was separated from stable hyperthyroidism by a 13 V-J signature model, with roughly 88% sensitivity and about 81% specificity obtained in cross-validation and 80%/75% obtained in testing.

CDR1 and CDR2, per the germline V gene, are MDHEN and SYDVKM. Between the V and J ends, shortened by 6 bases and 12 bases respectively, the junction contains 17 bases. The CDR3 starts with the cysteine, ends with the phenylalanine, and has 13 residues. The DNA shown is the 39-base CDR3, in frame from base 1. Patients with uncontrolled infections, other autoimmune diseases, pregnancy or lactation were excluded. Clinical symptoms, serum thyroxine and TRAb, thyroid ultrasound, and orbital computed tomography formed the basis for the diagnoses. Total RNA was extracted with Trizol reagent, and quality was checked on an Agilent 2100 Bioanalyzer. Amplification of TCR beta CDR3 regions was carried out from RNA transcripts. The TCR CDR3 was subjected to a first round of RT-PCR using the HTBI primer set and the Qiagen OneStep RT-PCR kit. The libraries were constructed in a second round of multiplex PCR and then size-selected and purified. The libraries were sequenced on an Illumina HiSeq2000 using paired-end 100 bp reads. As for the original processing: SOAPnuke was used to process the raw data, with reads discarded if the reads contained adapters or uncalled bases, had a mean Phred below 15, or lacked an exact constant-primer or identifier match. COPE v1.2.5 was used to merge high-quality paired reads, and clonotypes were defined as unique nucleotide sequences. MiTCR v1.1 was used to align the clonotypes against IMGT TRBV, TRBD and TRBJ reference segments. The analysis was restricted to V-J combinations with a frequency above 0.0001, which together covered 99% to 99.2% of the repertoires. The TCS score was defined as the ratio of F50 (clonal expansion) to E x V (chaos), calculated using BLOSUM62-based TCRdist between CDR3 peptides within each V-J. Welch's t-statistics and random forest reduced approximately 520 V-J features to under 15, which were used in a naive Bayes classifier (R e1071). The similarity between thyroid and blood repertoires was quantified using the Morisita-Horn index. Starting from the raw public reads, TCRdb applied fastp trimming at Q25, assembled clones with MiXCR and retained in-frame beta chains. Each CDR3 protein appears once, grouped with its most common genes and DNA. TCRdb's processing, not the authors' own work, is the source of the V and J calls. The sample table contains about 570,000 distinct CDR3 sequences; only one count was recorded for roughly 46% of them. The ten largest make up about 20% of the sample.

The sequence is built from TRBV28 and TRBJ1-4; the D region possibly corresponds to TRBD1 (5 bases align). The specimen sequenced was peripheral blood or thyroid tissue (not recorded which). The source of this sequence is an adult woman with Graves' disease, either hyperthyroidism or ophthalmopathy (not recorded which). The CDR3 sequence is CASSWDGLGELFF. The bases read TGTGCCAGCAGCTGGGACGGTCTCGGAGAACTGTTTTTT.